This TCR beta chain emerged from a study of T cell clonotyping in hematopoietic cell transplantation (dated by TCRdb to the early 2020s). A note on the overall study: Recipient samples taken before transplant were collected after cytoreduction. Patient recruitment ran from late 2015 to early 2017, and follow-up continued until late 2020 or death. In the study, fewer than 150 blood samples were gathered from approximately 35 consecutive transplant recipients and their related donors.

What the authors observed across the whole study: Just a small fraction of recipient repertoires overlapped with donor repertoires, and more than 95% appeared de novo at the given depth. Inverse Simpson Index values from donors and from recipients before transplant predicted broader TCR repertoire diversity after transplant. Sample size was limited, and cells were not sorted, so CD4 and CD8 repertoire contributions could not be separated. After transplant, TCR diversity in recipients dropped, and pathologically expanded clonotypes increased progressively from day 30 to day 180.

The sample's time point label, decoded: recipient sample about 28 days before transplant, after cytoreduction. Blood from recipients was drawn about 28 days before transplant and again at days 30, 100 and 180 after transplant. Nuclei Lysis Solution was used to extract genomic DNA from fresh or cryopreserved unfractionated peripheral blood mononuclear cells. TCR beta CDR3 regions were amplified from genomic DNA with the immunoSEQ assay, a bias-controlled multiplex PCR using V- and J-specific primers. A second PCR step added a proprietary barcode and Illumina adapter sequences to the CDR3 amplicons. An Illumina MiSeq instrument was used to sequence the CDR3 libraries. The source study handled its data this way. immunoSEQ Analyzer 3.0 was used for export and quality control, with R Bioconductor and Immunarch used for downstream analyses. Only productive rearrangements within the normalized downsampled data set were used in the calculation of repertoire metrics. In the normalized cohort, clonotypes with more than 5 templates were defined as pathologically expanded. Repertoire diversity was measured with the Inverse Simpson Index. To capture all clonotypes, the CMV-specificity analyses were run on the non-normalized data set. TCRdb retrieved this table from immuneACCESS and kept in-frame rearrangements only. Not all clones are present; in checked studies, unresolved V genes account for under half, and no reason is known for the remainder. From that table come the V and J calls and clone size; the DNA was used to work out D and trimming. Within this sample are around 19,000 clones, with 86% of them counted one time only. The ten largest clonotypes hold under 9.5% of the sample.

Comment on this clone: The antigen it recognizes is unknown. Base-call qualities are not available, and no considerably larger clone is one nucleotide away.

This receptor was identified in a man aged 45-65 years with acute myeloid leukemia. Some clones in this sample may be carry-over from other donors' samples. This material consisted of peripheral blood mononuclear cells, taken before stem cell transplant.

In nucleotides, the sequence is TGTGCCAGCAGCTCGCGGACAGGGGAGGACGAGCAGTACTTC. Its protein is CASSSRTGEDEQYF. This receptor chain uses TRBV14 and TRBJ2-7; 9 middle bases align to TRBD1. Germline trimming amounts to 5 bases on V and 5 bases on J, with 7 as the count of junction bases outside the gene matches. According to the germline V gene, CDR1 reads SGHDN and CDR2 reads FVKESK. From the cysteine through the phenylalanine, the CDR3 covers 14 amino acids. The kept DNA is CDR3 alone, 42 bases in frame from the first base.